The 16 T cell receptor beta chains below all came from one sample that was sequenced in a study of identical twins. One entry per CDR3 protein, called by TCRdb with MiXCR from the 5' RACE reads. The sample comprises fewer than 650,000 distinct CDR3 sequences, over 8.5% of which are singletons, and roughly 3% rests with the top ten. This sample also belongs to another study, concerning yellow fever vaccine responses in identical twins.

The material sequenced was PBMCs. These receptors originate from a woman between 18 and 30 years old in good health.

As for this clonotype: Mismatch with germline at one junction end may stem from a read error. DNA for the CDR3: TGTGCCAGCAGCTTACGAGAGTCCCAGTACTTC. Protein product: CASSLRESQYF. V gene TRBV7-9 combines with J gene TRBJ2-5; no firm D call. CDR1 is SEHNR, CDR2 FQNEAQ, per germline (reference sequence). CDR3 length: 11 residues.

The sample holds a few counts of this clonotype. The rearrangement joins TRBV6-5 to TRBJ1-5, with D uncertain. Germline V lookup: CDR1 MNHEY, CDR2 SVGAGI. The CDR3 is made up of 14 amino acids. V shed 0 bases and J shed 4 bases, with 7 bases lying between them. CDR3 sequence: CASSYSNGNQPQHF. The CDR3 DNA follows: TGTGCCAGCAGTTACTCCAACGGTAATCAGCCCCAGCATTTT.

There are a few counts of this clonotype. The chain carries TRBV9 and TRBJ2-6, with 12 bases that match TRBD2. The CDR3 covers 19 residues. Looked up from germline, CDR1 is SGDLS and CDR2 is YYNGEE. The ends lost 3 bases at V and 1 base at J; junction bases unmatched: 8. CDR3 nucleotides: TGTGCCAGCAGCGGTAGACTAGCGGGGGTCCCATCTGGGGCCAACGTCCTGACTTTC. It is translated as CASSGRLAGVPSGANVLTF.

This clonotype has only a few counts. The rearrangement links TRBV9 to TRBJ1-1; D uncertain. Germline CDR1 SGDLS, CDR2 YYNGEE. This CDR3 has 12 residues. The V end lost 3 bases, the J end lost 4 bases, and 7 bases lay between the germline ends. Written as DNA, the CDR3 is TGTGCCAGCAGCGACCAATTCACTGAAGCTTTCTTT. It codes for CASSDQFTEAFF.

The CDR3 spells CASSLERASRQFF. DNA of the CDR3: TGTGCCAGCAGCTTAGAGAGGGCCAGTAGGCAGTTCTTC. The chain combines TRBV7-2 with TRBJ2-1, with a possible D match to TRBD2 (5 bases). This CDR3 has 13 amino acids. Trimming took 1 base from V and 12 from J, leaving 13 bases between them. The V gene's germline CDR1 is SGHTA and CDR2 FQGNSA.

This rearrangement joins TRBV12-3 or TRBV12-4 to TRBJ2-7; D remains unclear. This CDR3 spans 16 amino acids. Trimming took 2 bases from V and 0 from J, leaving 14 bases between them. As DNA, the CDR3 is TGTGCCAGCAGTTTAATCCCCTCGACAAACTCCTACGAGCAGTACTTC. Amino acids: CASSLIPSTNSYEQYF.

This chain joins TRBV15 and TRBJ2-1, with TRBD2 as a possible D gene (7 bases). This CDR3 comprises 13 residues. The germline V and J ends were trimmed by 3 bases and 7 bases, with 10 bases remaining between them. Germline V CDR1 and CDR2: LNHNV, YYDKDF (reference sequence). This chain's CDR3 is CATSSRGANEQFF. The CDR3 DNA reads TGTGCCACCAGCAGTCGGGGGGCTAATGAGCAGTTCTTC.

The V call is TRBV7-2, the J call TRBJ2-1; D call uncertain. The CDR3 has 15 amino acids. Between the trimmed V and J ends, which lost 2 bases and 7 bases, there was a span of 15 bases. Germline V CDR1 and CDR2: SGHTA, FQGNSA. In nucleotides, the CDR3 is TGTGCCAGCAGCTTATCAGGCTACCTACAGAATGAGCAGTTCTTC. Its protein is CASSLSGYLQNEQFF.

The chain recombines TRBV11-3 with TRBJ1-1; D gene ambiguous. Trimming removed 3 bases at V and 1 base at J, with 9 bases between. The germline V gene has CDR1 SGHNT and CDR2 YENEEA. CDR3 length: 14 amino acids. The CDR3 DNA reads TGTGCCAGCAGCTTTGCGGGAGAGAACACTGAAGCTTTCTTT. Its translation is CASSFAGENTEAFF.

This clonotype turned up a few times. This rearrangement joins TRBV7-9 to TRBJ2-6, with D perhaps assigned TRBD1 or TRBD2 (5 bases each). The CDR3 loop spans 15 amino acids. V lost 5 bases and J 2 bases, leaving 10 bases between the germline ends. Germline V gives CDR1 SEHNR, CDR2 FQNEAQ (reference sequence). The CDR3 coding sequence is TGTGCCAGCAGCGGGAGACAGCCTGGGGCCAACGTCCTGACTTTC. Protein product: CASSGRQPGANVLTF. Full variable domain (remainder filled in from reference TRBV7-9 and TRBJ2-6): DTGVSQNPRHKITKRGQNVTFRCDPISEHNRLYWYRQTLGQGPEFLTYFQNEAQLEKSRLLSDRFSAERPKGSFSTLEIQRTEQGDSAMYLCASSGRQPGANVLTFGAGSRLTVL.

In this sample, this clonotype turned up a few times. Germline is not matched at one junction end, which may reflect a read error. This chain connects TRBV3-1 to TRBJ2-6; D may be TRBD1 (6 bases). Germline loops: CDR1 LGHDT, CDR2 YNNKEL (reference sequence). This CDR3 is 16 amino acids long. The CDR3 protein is CASSKEGVSGANVLTF. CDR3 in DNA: TGTGCCAGCAGCAAAGAGGGGGTCTCTGGGGCCAACGTCCTGACTTTC.

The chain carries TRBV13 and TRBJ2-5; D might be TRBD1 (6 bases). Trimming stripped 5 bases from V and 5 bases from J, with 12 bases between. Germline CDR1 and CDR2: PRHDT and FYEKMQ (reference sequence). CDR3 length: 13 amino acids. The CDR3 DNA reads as TGTGCCAGCAGCATCGACAGGCGGGAGACCCAGTACTTC. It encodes CASSIDRRETQYF.

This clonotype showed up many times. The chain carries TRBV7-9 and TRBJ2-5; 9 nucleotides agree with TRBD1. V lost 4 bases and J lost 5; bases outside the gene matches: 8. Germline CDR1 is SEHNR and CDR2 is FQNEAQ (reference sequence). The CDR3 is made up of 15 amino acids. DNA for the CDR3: TGTGCCAGCAGCTACGCTACAGGGGGCGCGGAGACCCAGTACTTC. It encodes CASSYATGGAETQYF.

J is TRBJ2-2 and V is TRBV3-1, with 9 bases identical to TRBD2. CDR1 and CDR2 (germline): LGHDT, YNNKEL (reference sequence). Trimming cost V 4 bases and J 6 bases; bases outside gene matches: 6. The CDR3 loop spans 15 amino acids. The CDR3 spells CASSRPSGMAGELFF. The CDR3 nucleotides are TGTGCCAGCAGCCGGCCTAGCGGGATGGCCGGGGAGCTGTTTTTT.

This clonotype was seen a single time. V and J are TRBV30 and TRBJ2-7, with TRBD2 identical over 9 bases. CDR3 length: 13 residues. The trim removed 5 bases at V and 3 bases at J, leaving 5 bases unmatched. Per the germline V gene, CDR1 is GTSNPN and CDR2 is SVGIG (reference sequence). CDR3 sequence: CAWARGRDYEQYF. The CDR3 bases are TGTGCCTGGGCTCGCGGGAGGGACTACGAGCAGTACTTC. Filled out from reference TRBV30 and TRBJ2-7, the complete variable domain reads SQTIHQWPATLVQPVGSPLSLECTVEGTSNPNLYWYRQAAGRGLQLLFYSVGIGQISSEVPQNLSASRPQDRQFILSSKKLLLSDSGFYLCAWARGRDYEQYFGPGTRLTVT.

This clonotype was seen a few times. CDR3 DNA sequence: TGCAGTGCTAGAGTAACCGGGACTAGCGGGGGGGATTCCTACGAGCAGTACTTC. This gives the protein CSARVTGTSGGDSYEQYF. J is TRBJ2-7 and V is TRBV20-1; 16 nucleotides line up with TRBD2. Germline V gives CDR1 DFQATT, CDR2 SNEGSKA (reference sequence). V was pared by 1 base and J by 1 base, with 7 bases of the junction left unmatched. The CDR3 extends over 18 amino acids.